The rows below give T cell receptor beta chains drawn from one sample of a study of monozygotic twins with cystic fibrosis. Method: immunoSEQ multiplex PCR; TCRdb's copy keeps in-frame clones and lacks some. This table holds about 35,000 clones, more than 55% found once. What was sequenced was blood. The receptors were sampled from a girl under 18 with cystic fibrosis. The CDR3 runs from the conserved cysteine through the conserved F or W. A D gene is named only where the DNA matches it firmly. A clone size is listed for some rows: how often the clone was seen (once, few, many), or a class if it is expanded.

v_call	d_call	j_call	clone_size	cdr3_aa	cdr3_nt
TRBV19	TRBD2	TRBJ2-7	.	CAAGRGDGEQYF	TGTGCTGCCGGACGGGGGGATGGCGAGCAGTACTTC
TRBV29-1	TRBD2	TRBJ2-5	.	CSVEDTGLAGAKTQYF	TGCAGCGTTGAAGATACGGGACTAGCGGGAGCAAAGACCCAGTACTTC
TRBV6-5	.	TRBJ1-1	few	CASSYRGLEAFF	TGTGCCAGCAGTTATCGAGGGTTGGAGGCTTTCTTT
TRBV4-1	.	TRBJ2-1	.	CASSQGGARTYNEQFF	TGCGCCAGCAGCCAAGGAGGGGCTAGGACCTACAATGAGCAGTTCTTC
TRBV6-5	TRBD1	TRBJ1-4	.	CASRARGGREKLFF	TGTGCCAGCAGAGCCAGGGGGGGACGAGAAAAACTGTTTTTT
TRBV7-2	.	TRBJ1-2	.	CASSAPGRTYGYTF	TGTGCCAGCAGCGCCCCGGGACGGACCTATGGCTACACCTTC
TRBV7-2	TRBD1	TRBJ2-6	.	CASSSNRGVRGSGANVLTF	TGTGCCAGCAGCTCGAACAGGGGAGTACGGGGTTCTGGGGCCAACGTCCTGACTTTC
TRBV7-2	.	TRBJ2-3	.	CASSYGTPQARDTQYF	TGTGCCAGCAGCTACGGGACTCCCCAAGCGCGGGATACGCAGTATTTT
TRBV6-1	.	TRBJ2-5	.	CASSALRGGWETQYF	TGTGCCAGCAGTGCCCTCAGGGGAGGTTGGGAGACCCAGTACTTC
TRBV5-1	TRBD1	TRBJ1-4	.	CASSNHLGQGAEKLFF	TGCGCCAGCAGCAATCATCTCGGACAGGGGGCGGAAAAACTGTTTTTT
TRBV5-1	TRBD1	TRBJ1-1	.	CASSLATRGQGGTFTEAFF	TGCGCCAGCAGCTTGGCTACCCGGGGACAGGGAGGAACTTTCACTGAAGCTTTCTTT
TRBV6-5	.	TRBJ1-1	.	CASRLARSTEAFF	TGTGCCAGCAGACTTGCTAGGAGCACTGAAGCTTTCTTT
TRBV29-1	.	TRBJ2-1	once	CSVGMRLSYNEQFF	TGCAGCGTTGGGATGAGGCTATCCTACAATGAGCAGTTCTTC
TRBV5-4	TRBD1	TRBJ1-2	.	CASSLDRGYGYTF	TGTGCCAGCAGCTTGGACAGGGGGTATGGCTACACCTTC
TRBV29-1	TRBD2	TRBJ2-3	once	CSVEWEGTSGKGGTDTQYF	TGCAGCGTTGAATGGGAGGGGACTAGCGGGAAAGGGGGCACAGATACGCAGTATTTT
TRBV4-1	.	TRBJ2-6	.	CASSQTLAGAGANVLTF	TGCGCCAGCAGCCAGACTCTGGCAGGGGCTGGGGCCAACGTCCTGACTTTC
TRBV7-6	.	TRBJ2-3	.	CASSLGGATSTDTQYF	TGTGCCAGCAGCTTAGGAGGGGCAACTAGCACAGATACGCAGTATTTT
TRBV27	.	TRBJ2-3	.	CASSSPGRHTDTQYF	TGTGCCAGCAGTTCACCGGGACGGCACACAGATACGCAGTATTTT
TRBV6-5	TRBD1	TRBJ1-1	.	CASRSPGGTNTEAFF	TGTGCCAGCAGATCTCCAGGGGGTACGAACACTGAAGCTTTCTTT
TRBV2	.	TRBJ1-1	few	CASSEFRVRNTEAFF	TGTGCCAGCAGTGAATTCAGGGTAAGGAACACTGAAGCTTTCTTT
TRBV27	.	TRBJ2-2	.	CASSPPGSGFPGELFF	TGTGCCAGCAGTCCCCCTGGGTCGGGGTTTCCCGGGGAGCTGTTTTTT
TRBV9	.	TRBJ1-4	once	CASSVGSTNEKLFF	TGTGCCAGCAGCGTAGGGTCAACTAATGAAAAACTGTTTTTT
TRBV15	.	TRBJ2-5	.	CATSELAGNQETQYF	TGTGCCACCAGCGAGTTGGCGGGGAATCAAGAGACCCAGTACTTC
TRBV5-1	TRBD2	TRBJ2-3	.	CASSLAGGGYTDTQYF	TGCGCCAGCAGCTTGGCGGGAGGGGGATACACAGATACGCAGTATTTT
TRBV4-1	.	TRBJ1-3	few	CASSQDRSPGGNTIYF	TGCGCCAGCAGCCAAGATCGGTCCCCAGGGGGAAACACCATATATTTT
TRBV14	.	TRBJ1-5	few	CASSHQGFPKSGSNQPQHF	TGTGCCAGCAGCCATCAAGGGTTCCCAAAAAGTGGTAGCAATCAGCCCCAGCATTTT
TRBV4-3	TRBD2	TRBJ2-3	.	CASSQDGSGRIRGTDTQYF	TGCGCCAGCAGCCAAGATGGTAGCGGGAGAATCAGGGGCACAGATACGCAGTATTTT